A single sample gave rise to the 9 T cell receptor beta chains below, sequenced in a study of blood T cells in healthy people across ages. PCR was performed a second time for roughly 7 to 11 cycles using a sample-barcoded 5' primer and a J-beta primer mix. TCRdb reprocessed the 5' RACE reads via MiXCR and lists one record per CDR3 protein. The table includes some 760,000 distinct CDR3 sequences, approximately 25% detected once. The same sample was also used in a study of T cells of mothers and their children.

The sample was blood. These receptors all come from a boy aged 5 to 17 in good health.

This clonotype showed up just a few times. This rearrangement joins TRBV6-6 to TRBJ1-4; TRBD1 agrees at 9 bases. This CDR3 contains 16 residues. CDR1 and CDR2 from the germline V gene are MNHNY and SVGAGI (reference sequence). The V segment lost 2 bases and the J segment 8 bases; nucleotides outside the gene matches: 9. CDR3 nucleotides: TGTGCCAGCAGTTACCAACTGGACAGGGGAGTAGAAAAACTGTTTTTT. As protein: CASSYQLDRGVEKLFF.

CDR3: CASSFGSDRAKNIQYF. The CDR3 DNA reads TGTGCCAGCAGTTTCGGTTCGGACAGAGCCAAAAACATTCAGTACTTC. The chain couples TRBV12-3 or TRBV12-4 to TRBJ2-4, with D possibly matching TRBD1 (6 bases). The CDR3 is 16 amino acids. Trimming removed 3 bases at V and 0 bases at J, with 12 bases between.

This clonotype was recorded a few times. The chain carries TRBV7-2 and TRBJ2-1; TRBD1 agrees at 8 bases. Germline V CDR1 and CDR2: SGHTA, FQGNSA. The trim removed 5 bases at V and 9 bases at J, leaving 9 bases unmatched. The CDR3 contains 14 residues. The CDR3 sequence: CASSIGQGPAEQFF. For the CDR3, the DNA is TGTGCCAGCAGCATAGGACAGGGCCCTGCTGAGCAGTTCTTC.

Only a few counts were recorded for this clonotype. The chain joins TRBV27 to TRBJ2-7; D is tentatively TRBD1 or TRBD2 (6 bases each). Germline V gives CDR1 MNHEY, CDR2 SMNVEV (reference sequence). This CDR3 spans 16 amino acids. V lost 4 bases and J 4 bases, leaving 20 bases between the germline ends. For the CDR3, the DNA is TGTGCCAGCAGTTCTACAACGGGGGCGACAGGTTACGAGCAGTACTTC. This translates into CASSSTTGATGYEQYF.

The chain carries TRBV6-2 or TRBV6-3 and TRBJ1-2; the D is unclear. The ends were cut back, 4 bases at V and 3 bases at J, with 24 bases in the middle. The CDR3 consists of 18 residues. The V gene's germline CDR1 is MNHEY and CDR2 SVGEGT. CDR3 region: CASSSYEPGSPYDYGYTF. DNA for the CDR3: TGTGCCAGCAGTTCCTACGAACCGGGATCGCCTTACGACTATGGCTACACCTTC.

This rearrangement joins TRBV20-1 to TRBJ2-5; 9 bases agree with TRBD2. The J call may be incorrect, as the DNA end agrees better with TRBJ2-7. CDR1 and CDR2 (germline): DFQATT, SNEGSKA (reference sequence). The CDR3 has 14 amino acids. CDR3 amino acids: CSARLAGTSYEQYF. The CDR3 nucleotides are TGCAGTGCTAGACTAGCGGGGACGTCCTACGAGCAGTACTTC.

The rearrangement links TRBV4-2 to TRBJ2-5; D uncertain. With the DNA end fitting TRBJ2-1 better, the J assignment may be wrong. Germline CDR1 reads LGHNA; CDR2 reads YNFKEQ. This CDR3 is built from 15 residues. The CDR3 loop is CASSQDFGAWNEQFF. DNA for the CDR3: TGTGCCAGCAGCCAAGATTTCGGAGCTTGGAATGAGCAGTTCTTC.

This chain uses TRBV7-3 with TRBJ2-3, with no clear D. The CDR3 extends over 13 amino acids. Trimming cost V 3 bases and J 3 bases, with 7 bases left between them. CDR1 SGHTA and CDR2 FQGTGA come from the germline V gene. DNA of the CDR3: TGTGCCAGCAGCTTTGTTCCGACAGATACGCAGTATTTT. Protein product: CASSFVPTDTQYF.

This chain links TRBV6-5 with TRBJ2-5, with 8 positions matching TRBD1. Germline values: CDR1 MNHEY, CDR2 SVGAGI. This CDR3 is built from 15 residues. Trimming at V came to 1 base and at J to 4 bases, leaving 5 bases not matched to a gene. CDR3 sequence reads: CASSYLTGDGETQYF. The CDR3 nucleotides read TGTGCCAGCAGTTACTTGACAGGGGATGGAGAGACCCAGTACTTC.